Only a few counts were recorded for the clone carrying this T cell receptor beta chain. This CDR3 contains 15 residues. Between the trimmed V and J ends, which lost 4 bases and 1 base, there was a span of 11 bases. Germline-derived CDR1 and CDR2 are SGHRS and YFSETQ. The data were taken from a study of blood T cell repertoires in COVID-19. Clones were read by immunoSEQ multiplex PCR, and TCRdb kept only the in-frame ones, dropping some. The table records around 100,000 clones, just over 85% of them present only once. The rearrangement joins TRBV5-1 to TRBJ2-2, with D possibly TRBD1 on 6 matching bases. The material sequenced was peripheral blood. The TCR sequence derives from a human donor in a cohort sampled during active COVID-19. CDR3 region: CASSEQGGNTGELFF. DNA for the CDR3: TGCGCCAGCAGCGAGCAAGGGGGGAACACCGGGGAGCTGTTTTTT.